These 21 T cell receptor beta chains were all obtained from the same sample, sequenced in a study of blood T cell repertoires in COVID-19. The protocol was immunoSEQ multiplex PCR, while the TCRdb copy is restricted to in-frame clones and leaves out a portion. The sample lists almost 200,000 clones; 85% to 90% were seen once. Sequencing was done on a sample of peripheral blood. The receptors come from a woman in her 70s with acute or convalescent COVID-19.

This clone has more than one count but fewer than ten. The chain uses TRBV27 and TRBJ1-5, with TRBD1 as a possible D gene (5 bases). CDR3 length: 13 amino acids. The V gene lost 5 bases and the J gene lost 9 bases, with 14 bases spanning the gap. Germline assignment: CDR1 MNHEY and CDR2 SMNVEV (reference sequence). CDR3 loop: CASSQGEPGPQHF. The CDR3 bases are TGTGCCAGCAGTCAGGGCGAGCCGGGGCCCCAGCATTTT.

Turning to this clone: Sequence at one end of the junction differs from germline and may be a read error. The same CDR3 also results from other DNA sequences found in this sample. The chain carries TRBV7-9 and TRBJ1-2; D ambiguous. Germline V gene data show CDR1 as SEHNR and CDR2 as FQNEAQ (reference sequence). This CDR3 comprises 14 residues. The CDR3 here is CASSLVMRAAGYTF. The CDR3, as DNA: TGCGCCAGCAGCTTAGTAATGAGGGCGGCTGGCTACACCTTC.

The gene calls are TRBV7-2 and TRBJ2-1, with a weak D call TRBD1 (8 bases). Trimming left V 1 base short and J 7 bases short, with 17 bases between. The length of the CDR3 is 16 residues. Germline V gene data show CDR1 as SGHTA and CDR2 as FQGNSA. Written as DNA, the CDR3 is TGTGCCAGCAGCTTAGGGACAGGGAGGGTAAGGAATGAGCAGTTCTTC. It codes for CASSLGTGRVRNEQFF.

V gene TRBV6-2 or TRBV6-3 combines with J gene TRBJ2-3, with D perhaps matching TRBD2 (6 bases). The CDR3 length is 15 residues. The V gene lost 5 bases and the J gene lost 1 base, with 13 bases spanning the gap. Germline V lookup: CDR1 MNHEY, CDR2 SVGEGT. The CDR3 sequence is CASSQDYKRTDTQYF. The CDR3 DNA follows: TGTGCCAGCAGTCAGGACTATAAACGCACAGATACGCAGTATTTT.

The rearrangement joins TRBV5-1 to TRBJ2-5; 11 bases are shared with TRBD2. The ends lost 2 bases at V and 4 bases at J; junction bases unmatched: 7. CDR1 is SGHRS, CDR2 YFSETQ, per germline. The CDR3 consists of 16 residues. The CDR3: CASSFSGGAVGETQYF. The CDR3 nucleotides read TGCGCCAGCAGCTTTAGCGGGGGGGCAGTTGGAGAGACCCAGTACTTC.

J is TRBJ2-5 and V is TRBV5-1, with 12 bases aligning to TRBD2. V gave up 4 bases and J gave up 5 bases; unmatched junction bases: 9. The germline CDR1 and CDR2 sequences are SGHRS and YFSETQ. The CDR3 consists of 16 residues. CDR3 amino acids: CASSLSLAGGQETQYF. CDR3 DNA: TGCGCCAGCAGCCTCTCACTAGCGGGGGGACAGGAGACCCAGTACTTC.

V and J are TRBV10-3 and TRBJ2-2, with 7 bases lining up with TRBD1. The CDR3 spans 16 residues. Unmatched junction bases numbered 9, after V lost 4 bases and J lost 4 bases. Per the germline V gene, CDR1 is ENHRY and CDR2 is SYGVKD. The CDR3 spells CAISALGTEITGELFF. CDR3 sequence (DNA): TGTGCCATCAGTGCTTTAGGGACAGAAATCACCGGGGAGCTGTTTTTT.

The CDR3 DNA reads TGTGCCAGCAGTTCAGGGGGCAGATTATTTTCACCCCTCCACTTT. Protein sequence: CASSSGGRLFSPLHF. The J gene is TRBJ1-6, the V gene TRBV6-5; 8 nucleotides match TRBD1. The ends lost 4 bases at V and 9 bases at J; junction bases unmatched: 8. Germline V gene sequence: CDR1 MNHEY, CDR2 SVGAGI. The length of the CDR3 is 15 residues.

The chain employs TRBV4-1 and TRBJ1-1; 9 bases match TRBD1. The CDR3 length is 16 residues. The ends lost 3 bases at V and 6 bases at J; junction bases unmatched: 11. Germline V gene sequence: CDR1 MGHRA, CDR2 YSYEKL. CDR3 in DNA: TGCGCCAGCAGCCACTCTCCGGGACAGGGCGGGTCTGAAGCTTTCTTT. This encodes CASSHSPGQGGSEAFF.

This clone was counted between two and nine times. The chain uses TRBV12-5 and TRBJ2-2, with TRBD2 as a possible D gene (5 bases). The CDR3 consists of 14 residues. Germline-derived CDR1 and CDR2 are LGHNT and FRNRAP. The V and J ends lost 3 bases and 5 bases respectively, with 10 bases between them. The CDR3 here is CASGFIPGTGELFF. The CDR3 DNA reads TGTGCTAGTGGTTTCATCCCGGGAACCGGGGAGCTGTTTTTT.

This clone was seen a handful of times. The chain combines TRBV29-1 with TRBJ1-1, with D hard to call. The CDR3 has 13 residues. Germline CDR1 SQVTM, CDR2 ANQGSEA. V lost 1 base and J lost 5, with 11 bases in between. The CDR3 sequence is CSVEVGGQTEAFF. The CDR3 nucleotides are TGCAGCGTTGAAGTGGGAGGGCAGACTGAAGCTTTCTTT.

This clone was recorded a few times. This rearrangement joins TRBV5-1 to TRBJ2-7; TRBD1 matches at 11 bases. There are 11 residues in the CDR3. With 6 bases clipped from V and 12 bases from J, the junction kept 5 bases outside the gene matches. Germline CDR1 and CDR2: SGHRS and YFSETQ. This CDR3 is CASKGTGGWYF. The CDR3 nucleotides are TGCGCCAGCAAGGGGACAGGGGGTTGGTACTTC.

This chain joins TRBV7-2 and TRBJ2-7; 7 bases align to TRBD2. Germline values: CDR1 SGHTA, CDR2 FQGNSA. The CDR3 runs to 12 residues. The ends lost 3 bases at V and 7 bases at J; junction bases unmatched: 3. In DNA form, the CDR3 reads TGTGCCAGCAGCTTCGCCGGGAGGGAGCAGTACTTC. Its translation is CASSFAGREQYF.

The V gene is TRBV27, the J gene TRBJ1-2; D is unresolved. The CDR3 totals 14 residues. V lost 6 bases to trimming and J lost 8 bases, with 19 bases between them. The germline gives CDR1 MNHEY, CDR2 SMNVEV (reference sequence). DNA of the CDR3: TGTGCCAGCAGGGAACGACAAACCCTCGAGGGCTACACCTTC. Its translation is CASRERQTLEGYTF.

The chain uses TRBV7-6 and TRBJ1-6, with D unclear. Trimming cost V 6 bases and J 7 bases, with 10 bases left between them. The CDR3 is made up of 13 amino acids. CDR1 is SGHVS and CDR2 is FNYEAQ in the germline V gene. The CDR3 reads CASSFSANSPLHF. The CDR3 nucleotides are TGTGCCAGCAGTTTCTCAGCGAATTCACCCCTCCACTTT.

The chain is built from TRBV19 and TRBJ2-1, with a weak D call TRBD1 (5 bases). CDR3 length: 16 amino acids. V dropped 4 bases and J dropped 2 bases, with 15 bases sitting between them. Germline CDR1 is LNHDA and CDR2 is SQIVND (reference sequence). CDR3 sequence reads: CASSNAGRTTYNEQFF. The DNA of the CDR3 is TGTGCCAGTAGTAACGCAGGTAGGACAACCTACAATGAGCAGTTCTTC.

This sequence joins TRBV6-2 or TRBV6-3 and TRBJ1-6, with 8 positions matching TRBD1. V was pared by 5 bases and J by 8 bases, with 5 bases of the junction left unmatched. The CDR3 covers 14 residues. In germline, CDR1 is MNHEY, CDR2 SVGEGT. The CDR3 DNA reads TGTGCCAGCAGTCCAGACAGGGGTGATTCACCCCTCCACTTT. This translates into CASSPDRGDSPLHF.

This clone was seen more than once but under ten times. The CDR3 bases are TGTGCCAGCAGCAAACAGGGGTCGAACACTGAAGCTTTCTTT. This encodes CASSKQGSNTEAFF. The chain is built from TRBV7-9 and TRBJ1-1; 7 positions agree with TRBD1. The length of the CDR3 is 14 residues. CDR1 and CDR2 from the germline V gene are SEHNR and FQNEAQ (reference sequence). The V segment lost 5 bases and the J segment 1 base; nucleotides outside the gene matches: 4.

The chain recombines TRBV27 with TRBJ1-2, with D perhaps matching TRBD1 (5 bases). The V gene lost 5 bases and the J gene lost 7 bases, with 14 bases spanning the gap. Germline V gene sequence: CDR1 MNHEY, CDR2 SMNVEV (reference sequence). The CDR3 is 13 amino acids. This chain's CDR3 is CASSRPSGGGYTF. CDR3 DNA sequence: TGTGCCAGCAGTCGACCTTCGGGGGGTGGCTACACCTTC.

There are a few counts of this clone. The genes are TRBV10-3 and TRBJ2-3; tentatively, D is TRBD1 (6 bases). The CDR3 extends over 15 amino acids. Trimming removed 2 bases at V and 3 bases at J, with 12 bases between. Germline V gene lookup returns CDR1 ENHRY and CDR2 SYGVKD. The CDR3 protein is CAISEIQGKTDTQYF. The DNA for the CDR3 is TGTGCCATCAGTGAGATACAGGGAAAGACAGATACGCAGTATTTT.

The chain recombines TRBV7-2 with TRBJ2-7; D is undetermined. Germline loops: CDR1 SGHTA, CDR2 FQGNSA. CDR3 length: 12 residues. Trimming took off 2 bases at V and 3 bases at J, with 5 bases between the two ends. The CDR3 coding sequence is TGTGCCAGCAGCTTAAGCCGCTACGAGCAGTACTTC. This gives the protein CASSLSRYEQYF.